A single TCR beta chain is shown here with its context. CDR1 and CDR2 from the germline V gene are SGHNT and YENEEA. CDR3 length: 13 amino acids. The ends were cut back, 1 base at V and 3 bases at J, with 4 bases in the middle. This sample was included in a study of blood T cell repertoires in COVID-19. Study information: Some COVID-19 samples were acute and others convalescent; all came from the United States, Italy and Spain. Nucleic acid was either cDNA or gDNA, and it came from T cells, B-cell-depleted T cells, or PBMCs.

In the original analysis: Reference gene primer amplification gave estimated nucleated cell counts. Clones were sequenced by immunoSEQ multiplex PCR, and TCRdb holds only the in-frame ones, with some missing. Clone size and the V and J calls come from that table; the DNA yielded D and trimming. The sample shows over 85,000 clones, approximately 90% of them seen only once. The sequence was collected from a human donor with active COVID-19. The donor label of this sample is uncertain. The specimen sequenced was peripheral blood. This rearrangement joins TRBV11-3 to TRBJ1-3; D uncertain. The CDR3 nucleotides read TGTGCCAGCAGCTTAGTCCTTGGAAACACCATATATTTT. It encodes CASSLVLGNTIYF.